The clone carrying this TCR beta chain was detected only a few times. Its target is unknown. Preparation of the TCRbeta library involved a method that used unique molecular identifiers. MiXCR, applied by TCRdb to the PCR reads, yields one record per CDR3 protein. This sample has a few hundred thousand distinct CDR3 sequences, with 43% found just once. These data originate in a study of T-cell reconstitution after alpha-beta-depleted transplantation in children. Overall study findings and caveats: After transplant, at about two months, alpha-beta T cells were reportedly derived from several hundred expanded graft clones. A year post-transplant, T-cell counts and diversity derived mostly from newly produced T cells.

The clonotype was recovered from a girl aged 2 to 9 with aplastic anemia, due to receive a stem cell transplant. This specimen consisted of PBMCs, obtained before TCRalphabeta/CD19-depleted stem cell transplant.

The CDR3 sequence: CSVLLAGSSYNEQFF. In DNA form, the CDR3 reads TGCAGCGTCCTTCTAGCGGGCAGCTCCTACAATGAGCAGTTCTTC. This chain connects TRBV29-1 to TRBJ2-1; 8 nucleotides agree with TRBD2. The CDR3 consists of 15 residues. CDR1 is SQVTM and CDR2 is ANQGSEA in the germline V gene. The junction had 7 bases not matched to a gene; V was cut back by 6 bases and J by 0 bases.